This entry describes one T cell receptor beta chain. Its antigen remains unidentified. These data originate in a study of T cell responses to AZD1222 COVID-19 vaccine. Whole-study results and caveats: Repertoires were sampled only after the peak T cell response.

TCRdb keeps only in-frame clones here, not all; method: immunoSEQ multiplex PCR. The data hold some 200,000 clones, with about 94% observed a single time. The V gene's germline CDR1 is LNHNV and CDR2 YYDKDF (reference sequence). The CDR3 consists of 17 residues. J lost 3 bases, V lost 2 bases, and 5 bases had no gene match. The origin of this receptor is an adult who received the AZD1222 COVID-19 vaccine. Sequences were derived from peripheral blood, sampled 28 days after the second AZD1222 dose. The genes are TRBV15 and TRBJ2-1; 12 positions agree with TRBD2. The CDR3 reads CATSRTLTSGGYNEQFF. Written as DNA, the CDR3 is TGTGCCACCAGCAGAACCTTGACTAGCGGGGGCTACAATGAGCAGTTCTTC.